The clone carrying this T cell receptor (beta chain) was observed many times. What it binds is not known. This entry belongs to a study of T cells in Graves' hyperthyroidism and ophthalmopathy. Regarding the study as a whole: Blood shared most expanded thyroid clonotypes above 0.001.

Amplified regions were TCR beta CDR3 sequences from RNA transcripts. During a first-round RT-PCR of the TCR CDR3, the HTBI primer set was used. MiXCR, run by TCRdb on the multiplex PCR reads, gives a single entry per CDR3 protein. The sample carries about 320,000 distinct CDR3 sequences, roughly 17% recorded once. The V gene's germline CDR1 is MDHEN and CDR2 SYDVKM. This CDR3 region has 13 residues. With 4 bases removed from V and 3 bases from J, the gap between germline ends came to 10 bases. Hyperthyroidism, newly diagnosed and lasting under 2 months, affected patients aged 18 to 65. The clonotype comes from a man aged 25-45 years with Graves' hyperthyroidism. Sequenced sample: blood. The chain couples TRBV28 to TRBJ2-7; no clear D. CDR3 nucleotide sequence: TGTGCCAGCAGTTCCAGCCCTCTCTACGAGCAGTACTTC. Residues: CASSSSPLYEQYF.